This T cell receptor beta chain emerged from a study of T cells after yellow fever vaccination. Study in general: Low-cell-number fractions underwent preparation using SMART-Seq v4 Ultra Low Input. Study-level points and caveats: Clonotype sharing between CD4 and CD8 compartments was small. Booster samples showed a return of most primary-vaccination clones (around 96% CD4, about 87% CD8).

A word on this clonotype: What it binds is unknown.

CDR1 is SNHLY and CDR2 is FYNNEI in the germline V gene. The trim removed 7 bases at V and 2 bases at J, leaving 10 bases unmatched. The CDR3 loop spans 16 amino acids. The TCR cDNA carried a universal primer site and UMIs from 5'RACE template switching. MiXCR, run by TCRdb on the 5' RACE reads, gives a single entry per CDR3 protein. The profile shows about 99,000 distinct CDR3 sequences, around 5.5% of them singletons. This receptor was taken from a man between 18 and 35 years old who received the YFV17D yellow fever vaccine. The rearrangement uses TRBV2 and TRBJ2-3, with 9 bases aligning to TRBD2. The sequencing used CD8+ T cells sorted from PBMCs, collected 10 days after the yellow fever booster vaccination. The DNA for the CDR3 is TGTGCCAGCACCAAGGCTAGCGGGGTTGTCACAGATACGCAGTATTTT. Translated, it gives CASTKASGVVTDTQYF.